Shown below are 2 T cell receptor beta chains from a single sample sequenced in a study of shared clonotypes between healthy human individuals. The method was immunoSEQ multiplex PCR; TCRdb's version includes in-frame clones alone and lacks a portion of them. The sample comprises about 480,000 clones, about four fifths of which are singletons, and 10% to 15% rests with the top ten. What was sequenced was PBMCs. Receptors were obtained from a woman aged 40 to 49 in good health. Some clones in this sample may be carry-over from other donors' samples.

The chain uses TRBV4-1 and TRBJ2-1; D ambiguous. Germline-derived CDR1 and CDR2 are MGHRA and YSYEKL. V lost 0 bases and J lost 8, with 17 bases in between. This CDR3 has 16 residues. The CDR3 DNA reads TGCGCCAGCAGCCAAGATCGGGCAGGTTCGCGGTATGAGCAGTTCTTC. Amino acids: CASSQDRAGSRYEQFF.

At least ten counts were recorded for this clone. In nucleotides, the CDR3 is TGTGCCAGCGGGCAGAGCCGCACAGATACGCAGTATTTT. Amino acid sequence: CASGQSRTDTQYF. The V gene is TRBV7-9, the J gene TRBJ2-3, with D uncertain. This CDR3 is 13 amino acids long. Trimming shortened V by 8 bases and J by 1 base, and 10 bases separated the two germline ends. Germline V lookup: CDR1 SEHNR, CDR2 FQNEAQ (reference sequence).